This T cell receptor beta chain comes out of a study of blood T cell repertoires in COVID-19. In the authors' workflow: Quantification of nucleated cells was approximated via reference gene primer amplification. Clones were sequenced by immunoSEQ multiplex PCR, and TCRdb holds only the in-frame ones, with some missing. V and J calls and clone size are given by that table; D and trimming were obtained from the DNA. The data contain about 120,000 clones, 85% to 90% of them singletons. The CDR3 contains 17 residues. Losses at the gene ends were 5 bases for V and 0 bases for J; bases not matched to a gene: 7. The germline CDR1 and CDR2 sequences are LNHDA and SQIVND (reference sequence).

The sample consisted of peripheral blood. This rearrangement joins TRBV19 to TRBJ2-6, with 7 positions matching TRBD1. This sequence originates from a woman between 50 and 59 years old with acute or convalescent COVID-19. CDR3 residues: CASSVIGTASGANVLTF. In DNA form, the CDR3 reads TGTGCCAGTAGTGTTATCGGGACAGCCTCTGGGGCCAACGTCCTGACTTTC.